The rows below give T cell receptor beta chains drawn from one sample of a study of post-analysis software for immune sequencing data. MiXCR, run by TCRdb on the PCR reads, gives a single entry per CDR3 protein. This table holds 700,000 to 900,000 distinct CDR3 sequences, around 42% found once. Sequenced sample: blood. The source is a girl aged 5-17 years with multiple sclerosis. CDR3s include the opening cysteine and the closing phenylalanine or tryptophan. Each record gives: D gene, clone size, V gene, J gene, CDR3 protein, CDR3 DNA. A D gene is named only where the DNA matches it firmly. Only some rows state a clone size, as once, few, many or a class for expanded clones.

d_gene: TRBD1; abundance: once; v_gene: TRBV29-1; j_gene: TRBJ2-1; CDR3aa: CSVIRDREENGQFF; CDR3nt: TGCAGCGTTATCCGGGACAGGGAGGAAAATGGGCAGTTCTTC
d_gene: TRBD1; abundance: NA; v_gene: TRBV4-3; j_gene: TRBJ2-5; CDR3aa: CASSQLQGAGETQYF; CDR3nt: TGCGCCAGCAGCCAATTACAGGGGGCCGGTGAGACCCAGTACTTC
d_gene: NA; abundance: NA; v_gene: TRBV5-1; j_gene: TRBJ2-7; CDR3aa: CASSWALESYEQYF; CDR3nt: TGCGCCAGCAGCTGGGCCCTAGAGTCCTACGAGCAGTACTTC
d_gene: NA; abundance: NA; v_gene: TRBV6-6; j_gene: TRBJ2-1; CDR3aa: CASSYDRLPDSYNEQFF; CDR3nt: TGTGCCAGCAGTTACGATCGGCTTCCGGACTCTTACAATGAGCAGTTCTTC
d_gene: NA; abundance: few; v_gene: TRBV5-1; j_gene: TRBJ2-1; CDR3aa: CASSYLRRDSRFSYNEQFF; CDR3nt: TGCGCCAGCAGCTACCTACGGAGGGACAGCCGTTTCTCCTACAATGAGCAGTTCTTC
d_gene: NA; abundance: NA; v_gene: TRBV12-3/TRBV12-4; j_gene: TRBJ2-3; CDR3aa: CASSVDEDTQYF; CDR3nt: TGTGCCAGCAGTGTCGATGAGGATACGCAGTATTTT
d_gene: NA; abundance: NA; v_gene: TRBV24-1; j_gene: TRBJ2-1; CDR3aa: CATSDGTLGTGQFF; CDR3nt: TGTGCCACCAGTGACGGAACATTGGGTACAGGGCAGTTCTTC
d_gene: NA; abundance: NA; v_gene: TRBV9; j_gene: TRBJ1-2; CDR3aa: CASSVGAGDSYGYTF; CDR3nt: TGTGCCAGCAGCGTAGGGGCAGGGGACTCCTATGGCTACACCTTC
d_gene: TRBD2; abundance: few; v_gene: TRBV5-1; j_gene: TRBJ2-1; CDR3aa: CASSQGLAGVYSDEQFF; CDR3nt: TGCGCCAGCAGCCAGGGACTAGCGGGAGTATATAGCGATGAGCAGTTCTTC
d_gene: NA; abundance: NA; v_gene: TRBV14; j_gene: TRBJ2-1; CDR3aa: CASSQDLFVNEQFF; CDR3nt: TGTGCCAGCAGCCAAGATCTATTCGTTAATGAGCAGTTCTTC
d_gene: NA; abundance: NA; v_gene: TRBV20-1; j_gene: TRBJ2-7; CDR3aa: CSAREPTGSYEQYF; CDR3nt: TGCAGTGCTAGAGAGCCGACCGGCTCCTACGAGCAGTACTTC
d_gene: NA; abundance: NA; v_gene: TRBV20-1; j_gene: TRBJ2-3; CDR3aa: CSARVGDTDTQYF; CDR3nt: TGCAGTGCCAGGGTGGGAGACACAGATACGCAGTATTTT
d_gene: NA; abundance: NA; v_gene: TRBV15; j_gene: TRBJ2-4; CDR3aa: CATSRDQEPQYF; CDR3nt: TGTGCCACCAGCAGAGATCAGGAGCCCCAGTACTTC
d_gene: NA; abundance: NA; v_gene: TRBV5-1; j_gene: TRBJ2-7; CDR3aa: CASSFPGVDEQYF; CDR3nt: TGCGCCAGCAGCTTCCCGGGGGTCGACGAGCAGTACTTC
d_gene: NA; abundance: once; v_gene: TRBV6-1; j_gene: TRBJ1-2; CDR3aa: CASTLESSGNTF; CDR3nt: TGTGCCAGCACCCTCGAATCGAGTGGCAACACCTTC
d_gene: NA; abundance: few; v_gene: TRBV5-1; j_gene: TRBJ1-1; CDR3aa: CASRQVGNTEAFF; CDR3nt: TGCGCCAGCAGACAGGTCGGGAACACTGAAGCTTTCTTT
d_gene: NA; abundance: NA; v_gene: TRBV5-1; j_gene: TRBJ2-7; CDR3aa: CASSLTVDYEQYF; CDR3nt: TGCGCCAGCAGCTTGACGGTCGACTACGAGCAGTACTTC
d_gene: NA; abundance: once; v_gene: TRBV3-1; j_gene: TRBJ1-4; CDR3aa: CASSRYRSVSEKLFF; CDR3nt: TGTGCCAGCAGCCGCTACAGGAGTGTAAGTGAAAAACTGTTTTTT
d_gene: NA; abundance: NA; v_gene: TRBV5-4; j_gene: TRBJ1-2; CDR3aa: CASHRGLHDYGYTF; CDR3nt: TGTGCCAGCCACCGCGGGTTGCACGACTATGGCTACACCTTC
d_gene: TRBD1; abundance: NA; v_gene: TRBV11-3; j_gene: TRBJ2-3; CDR3aa: CASSSLGTGYTDTQYF; CDR3nt: TGTGCCAGCAGCTCCCTAGGGACAGGCTACACAGATACGCAGTATTTT
d_gene: NA; abundance: NA; v_gene: TRBV12-3/TRBV12-4; j_gene: TRBJ2-7; CDR3aa: CASSFFLSGQEQYF; CDR3nt: TGTGCCAGCAGTTTTTTCTTGTCAGGTCAGGAGCAGTACTTC
d_gene: NA; abundance: NA; v_gene: TRBV7-9; j_gene: TRBJ2-7; CDR3aa: CASSLAQNGAWYEQYF; CDR3nt: TGTGCCAGCAGCTTAGCGCAAAACGGGGCCTGGTACGAGCAGTACTTC
d_gene: TRBD2; abundance: NA; v_gene: TRBV10-2; j_gene: TRBJ2-1; CDR3aa: CASSLGLTYNEQFF; CDR3nt: TGCGCCAGCAGCCTGGGACTAACCTACAATGAGCAGTTCTTC
d_gene: TRBD2; abundance: few; v_gene: TRBV29-1; j_gene: TRBJ2-3; CDR3aa: CSVSRGSGSSADTQYF; CDR3nt: TGCAGCGTGTCCCGGGGTAGCGGGAGTTCCGCAGATACGCAGTATTTT
d_gene: NA; abundance: NA; v_gene: TRBV18; j_gene: TRBJ2-1; CDR3aa: CASSPVQGFEQFF; CDR3nt: TGTGCCAGCTCACCAGTTCAGGGGTTTGAGCAGTTCTTC
d_gene: NA; abundance: many; v_gene: TRBV10-3; j_gene: TRBJ2-4; CDR3aa: CAISVPPENIQYF; CDR3nt: TGTGCCATCAGTGTCCCACCCGAAAACATTCAGTACTTC
d_gene: NA; abundance: NA; v_gene: TRBV27; j_gene: TRBJ1-4; CDR3aa: CASSRGGGPSTNEKLFF; CDR3nt: TGTGCCAGCAGTCGGGGCGGAGGTCCCTCAACTAATGAAAAACTGTTTTTT
d_gene: TRBD2; abundance: few; v_gene: TRBV27; j_gene: TRBJ2-4; CDR3aa: CASSSSGANIQYF; CDR3nt: TGTGCCAGCAGTTCTAGCGGGGCAAACATTCAGTACTTC
d_gene: TRBD2; abundance: NA; v_gene: TRBV20-1; j_gene: TRBJ2-1; CDR3aa: CSGTSGPYNEQFF; CDR3nt: TGCAGTGGGACTAGCGGACCTTACAATGAGCAGTTCTTC
d_gene: NA; abundance: NA; v_gene: TRBV24-1; j_gene: TRBJ2-1; CDR3aa: CATSDQGRGEQFF; CDR3nt: TGTGCCACCAGTGATCAAGGGAGAGGTGAGCAGTTCTTC
d_gene: TRBD2; abundance: NA; v_gene: TRBV6-2/TRBV6-3; j_gene: TRBJ2-3; CDR3aa: CASAFRGVLREDTDTQYF; CDR3nt: TGTGCCAGCGCCTTTAGGGGGGTCTTGCGGGAGGACACAGATACGCAGTATTTT
d_gene: TRBD2; abundance: NA; v_gene: TRBV24-1; j_gene: TRBJ2-2; CDR3aa: CATSDGPAGTGELFF; CDR3nt: TGCGCCACCAGTGACGGTCCAGCGGGAACCGGGGAGCTGTTTTTT
d_gene: NA; abundance: few; v_gene: TRBV6-6; j_gene: TRBJ2-5; CDR3aa: CASIQGYGVQETQYF; CDR3nt: TGTGCCAGCATCCAGGGGTATGGGGTACAAGAGACCCAGTACTTC
d_gene: NA; abundance: NA; v_gene: TRBV4-1; j_gene: TRBJ2-1; CDR3aa: CASSQEGRRASSYNEQFF; CDR3nt: TGCGCCAGCAGCCAAGAGGGAAGGCGGGCGAGCTCCTACAATGAGCAGTTCTTC
d_gene: TRBD2; abundance: few; v_gene: TRBV20-1; j_gene: TRBJ2-4; CDR3aa: CSARLAGGEQYF; CDR3nt: TGCAGTGCCCGACTGGCGGGAGGGGAGCAGTACTTC
d_gene: TRBD1; abundance: NA; v_gene: TRBV9; j_gene: TRBJ1-2; CDR3aa: CASSPPQRGQDYGYTF; CDR3nt: TGTGCCAGCAGCCCCCCCCAGCGAGGACAGGACTATGGCTACACCTTC
d_gene: NA; abundance: once; v_gene: TRBV5-6; j_gene: TRBJ2-7; CDR3aa: CVSRGASSYEQYF; CDR3nt: TGTGTCAGCAGGGGCGCCAGCTCCTACGAGCAGTACTTC
d_gene: TRBD2; abundance: NA; v_gene: TRBV11-2; j_gene: TRBJ2-1; CDR3aa: CASSLRTSGPLSNEQFF; CDR3nt: TGTGCCAGCAGCCTCCGGACTAGCGGTCCTCTGTCCAATGAGCAGTTCTTC
d_gene: NA; abundance: NA; v_gene: TRBV20-1; j_gene: TRBJ2-3; CDR3aa: CSARTPGQRTDTQYF; CDR3nt: TGCAGTGCTAGAACCCCAGGACAAAGGACAGATACGCAGTATTTT
d_gene: NA; abundance: few; v_gene: TRBV4-2; j_gene: TRBJ2-3; CDR3aa: CASSQNSGPTDTQYF; CDR3nt: TGTGCCAGCAGCCAAAATAGTGGTCCAACAGATACGCAGTATTTT
d_gene: NA; abundance: few; v_gene: TRBV29-1; j_gene: TRBJ1-2; CDR3aa: CSVRWAINYGYTF; CDR3nt: TGCAGTGTCAGGTGGGCGATTAACTATGGCTACACCTTC
d_gene: TRBD1; abundance: once; v_gene: TRBV18; j_gene: TRBJ1-2; CDR3aa: CASSPKAGQQNYGYTF; CDR3nt: TGTGCCAGCTCACCAAAGGCGGGACAGCAGAACTATGGCTACACCTTC
d_gene: NA; abundance: few; v_gene: TRBV20-1; j_gene: TRBJ2-7; CDR3aa: CSAGTAATYEQYF; CDR3nt: TGCAGTGCTGGGACTGCGGCTACCTACGAGCAGTACTTC
d_gene: NA; abundance: few; v_gene: TRBV7-9; j_gene: TRBJ1-2; CDR3aa: CASSLAGTGYTF; CDR3nt: TGTGCCAGCAGCTTAGCAGGGACCGGCTACACCTTC
d_gene: NA; abundance: once; v_gene: TRBV27; j_gene: TRBJ1-1; CDR3aa: CASSPDWNTEAFF; CDR3nt: TGTGCCAGCAGTCCTGACTGGAACACTGAAGCTTTCTTT
d_gene: TRBD2; abundance: NA; v_gene: TRBV7-2; j_gene: TRBJ2-7; CDR3aa: CASSGGLATDEQYF; CDR3nt: TGTGCCAGCTCCGGGGGACTAGCAACCGACGAGCAGTACTTC
d_gene: TRBD1; abundance: NA; v_gene: TRBV12-3/TRBV12-4; j_gene: TRBJ2-5; CDR3aa: CASSPWDRGEETQYF; CDR3nt: TGTGCCAGCAGTCCCTGGGACAGGGGAGAAGAGACCCAGTACTTC
d_gene: NA; abundance: NA; v_gene: TRBV18; j_gene: TRBJ2-7; CDR3aa: CASSNDRAYERYF; CDR3nt: TGTGCCAGCTCCAATGACCGAGCCTACGAGCGGTACTTC
d_gene: NA; abundance: NA; v_gene: TRBV12-3/TRBV12-4; j_gene: TRBJ2-6; CDR3aa: CASTGAATGANVLTF; CDR3nt: TGTGCCAGCACCGGGGCGGCAACTGGGGCCAACGTCCTGACTTTC
d_gene: NA; abundance: few; v_gene: TRBV10-3; j_gene: TRBJ1-2; CDR3aa: CAISGGQYYGYTF; CDR3nt: TGTGCCATCAGTGGGGGACAATACTATGGCTACACCTTC
d_gene: TRBD2; abundance: NA; v_gene: TRBV7-2; j_gene: TRBJ2-5; CDR3aa: CASSFKTRLAGVRETQYF; CDR3nt: TGTGCCAGCAGCTTTAAGACCCGCCTAGCGGGAGTAAGGGAGACCCAGTACTTC
d_gene: TRBD2; abundance: NA; v_gene: TRBV6-2/TRBV6-3; j_gene: TRBJ2-7; CDR3aa: CASSAWTSGGYEQYF; CDR3nt: TGTGCCAGCAGTGCCTGGACTAGCGGGGGCTACGAGCAGTACTTC
d_gene: TRBD2; abundance: NA; v_gene: TRBV20-1; j_gene: TRBJ2-1; CDR3aa: CSASPTKREVYNEQFF; CDR3nt: TGCAGTGCTAGCCCAACTAAGCGGGAGGTCTACAATGAGCAGTTCTTC
d_gene: NA; abundance: NA; v_gene: TRBV5-1; j_gene: TRBJ2-7; CDR3aa: CASSLQGTISYEQYF; CDR3nt: TGCGCCAGCAGCTTACAGGGCACGATATCCTACGAGCAGTACTTC
d_gene: NA; abundance: NA; v_gene: TRBV25-1; j_gene: TRBJ1-2; CDR3aa: CASSEFGVNCGYTF; CDR3nt: TGTGCCAGCAGTGAATTTGGGGTTAACTGTGGCTACACCTTC